Sequencing of this T cell receptor beta chain was carried out in a study of OX40 agonist ivuxolimab in advanced cancers. As for the study in general: The study enrolled dose-escalation patients with hepatocellular carcinoma, melanoma, renal cell or head and neck cancer. Three dose-escalation patients had partial responses: one with hepatocellular carcinoma and two with cutaneous melanoma.

Regarding this clone: Its antigen is unknown.

Clones were read by immunoSEQ multiplex PCR, and TCRdb kept only the in-frame ones, dropping some. The sample lists more than 65,000 clones; about 86% were seen once. Broader study findings: Some patients without response likewise showed low normalized clonal expansion.

CDR1 is MNHEY and CDR2 is SVGAGI in the germline V gene. The junction had 6 bases not matched to a gene; V was cut back by 5 bases and J by 3 bases. This CDR3 is 14 amino acids long. The receptor was derived from an adult with an advanced solid tumor such as melanoma, head and neck, liver or kidney cancer. The chain recombines TRBV6-5 with TRBJ1-2; TRBD1 matches at 7 bases. The material sequenced was CD4+ or CD8+ T cells sorted from blood, taken in a trial of the OX40 agonist ivuxolimab. This chain's CDR3 is CASSPGGVDYGYTF. The CDR3 coding sequence is TGTGCCAGCAGTCCAGGGGGGGTGGACTATGGCTACACCTTC.